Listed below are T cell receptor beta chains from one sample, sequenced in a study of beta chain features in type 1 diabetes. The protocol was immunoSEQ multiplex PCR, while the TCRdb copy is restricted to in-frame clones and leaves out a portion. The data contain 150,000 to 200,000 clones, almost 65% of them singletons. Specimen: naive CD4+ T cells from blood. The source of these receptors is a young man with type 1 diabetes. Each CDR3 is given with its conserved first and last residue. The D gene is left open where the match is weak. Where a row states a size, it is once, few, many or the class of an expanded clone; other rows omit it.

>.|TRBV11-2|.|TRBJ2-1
CASSFIVGENEQFF
TGTGCCAGCAGCTTTATCGTTGGAGAGAATGAGCAGTTCTTC
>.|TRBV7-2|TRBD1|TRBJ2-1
CASSISGQGNEQFF
TGTGCCAGCAGCATCTCGGGACAGGGGAATGAGCAGTTCTTC
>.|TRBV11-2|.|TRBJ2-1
CASSLSRERGYNEQFF
TGTGCCAGCAGCTTATCCCGGGAAAGGGGGTACAATGAGCAGTTCTTC
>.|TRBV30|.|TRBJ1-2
CAWSGQVPNYGYTF
TGTGCCTGGAGTGGACAGGTTCCCAACTATGGCTACACCTTC
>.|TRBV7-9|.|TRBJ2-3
CASSFNSGLSTDTQYF
TGTGCCAGCAGCTTCAATAGCGGCTTAAGCACAGATACGCAGTATTTT
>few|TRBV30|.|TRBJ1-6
CAWSVQGNSPLHF
TGTGCCTGGAGTGTACAGGGTAATTCACCCCTCCACTTT
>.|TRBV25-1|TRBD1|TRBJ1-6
CALRQGARAPLHF
TGTGCCCTAAGACAGGGGGCGAGGGCACCCCTCCACTTT
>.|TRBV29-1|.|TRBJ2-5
CSVELRGHETQYF
TGCAGCGTTGAACTGCGGGGTCACGAGACCCAGTACTTC
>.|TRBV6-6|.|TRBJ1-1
CASLLRGYYDTEAFF
TGTGCCAGCCTTCTTAGGGGCTATTACGACACTGAAGCTTTCTTT
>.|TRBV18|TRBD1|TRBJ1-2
CASSPRPGTGGSGYTF
TGTGCCAGCTCACCACGCCCCGGGACAGGGGGTTCTGGCTACACCTTC
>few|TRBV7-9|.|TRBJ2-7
CASAQVSYEQYF
TGTGCCAGCGCCCAAGTCTCCTACGAGCAGTACTTC
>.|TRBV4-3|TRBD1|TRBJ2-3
CASSQEFAQGTGFADTQYF
TGCGCCAGCAGCCAAGAATTTGCCCAGGGGACAGGGTTCGCAGATACGCAGTATTTT
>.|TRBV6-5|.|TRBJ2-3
CASRPTGKSSDTQYF
TGTGCCAGCAGACCAACAGGGAAGTCATCAGATACGCAGTATTTT
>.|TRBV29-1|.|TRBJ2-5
CSVEDRGQETQYF
TGCAGCGTTGAAGACAGGGGTCAAGAGACCCAGTACTTC
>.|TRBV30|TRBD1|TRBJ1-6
CAWSVMLNFQGENSPLHF
TGTGCCTGGAGTGTAATGTTGAATTTCCAGGGGGAAAATTCACCCCTCCACTTT
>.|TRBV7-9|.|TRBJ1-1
CASSLGPGGTEAFF
TGTGCCAGCAGCTTAGGTCCGGGAGGCACTGAAGCTTTCTTT
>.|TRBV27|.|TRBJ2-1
CASSMTQYNEQFF
TGTGCCAGCAGCATGACCCAGTACAATGAGCAGTTCTTC
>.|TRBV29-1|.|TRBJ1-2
CSVEPAQDYYGYTF
TGCAGCGTCGAGCCGGCCCAGGACTACTATGGCTACACCTTC
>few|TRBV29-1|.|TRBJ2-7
CSVEGLWKNTYEQYF
TGCAGCGTTGAAGGACTCTGGAAGAATACCTACGAGCAGTACTTC
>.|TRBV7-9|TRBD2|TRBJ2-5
CASTAGRLAGIETQYF
TGTGCCAGCACCGCCGGAAGGCTAGCGGGGATAGAGACCCAGTACTTC
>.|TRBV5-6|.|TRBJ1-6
CASSFTAGRVSPLHF
TGTGCCAGCAGCTTTACGGCAGGGAGGGTTTCACCCCTCCACTTT
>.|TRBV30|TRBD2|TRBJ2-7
CAWSVTRTSGGLGHEQYF
TGTGCCTGGAGTGTAACCCGGACTAGCGGGGGGCTCGGGCACGAGCAGTACTTC
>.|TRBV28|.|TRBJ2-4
CASSLLRDSGNIQYF
TGTGCCAGCAGTTTATTGAGGGATTCGGGAAACATTCAGTACTTC
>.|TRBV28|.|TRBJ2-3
CASTLKGGHTDTQYF
TGTGCCAGCACCCTAAAAGGTGGCCATACAGATACGCAGTATTTT
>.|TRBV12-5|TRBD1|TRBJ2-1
CASGFQPGQGANEQFF
TGTGCTAGTGGTTTCCAGCCGGGACAGGGGGCCAATGAGCAGTTCTTC
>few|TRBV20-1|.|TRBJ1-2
CSARLNYGYTF
TGCAGTGCTAGGCTTAATTATGGCTACACCTTC
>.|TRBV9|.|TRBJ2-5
CASSSRTGRVVETQYF
TGTGCCAGCAGCTCCAGGACAGGGAGGGTTGTCGAGACCCAGTACTTC
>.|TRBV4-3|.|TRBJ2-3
CASSQFTNTDTQYF
TGCGCCAGCAGCCAATTTACGAACACAGATACGCAGTATTTT
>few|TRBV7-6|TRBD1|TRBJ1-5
CASSLTGGDQPQHF
TGTGCCAGCAGCTTGACAGGGGGGGATCAGCCCCAGCATTTT
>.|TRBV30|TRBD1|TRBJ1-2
CAWSRQGISGYTF
TGTGCCTGGAGTCGACAGGGAATCAGCGGCTACACCTTC
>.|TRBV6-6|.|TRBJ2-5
CASTTGTETQYF
TGTGCCAGCACGACAGGGACTGAGACCCAGTACTTC
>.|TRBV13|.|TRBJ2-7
CASSSAPDSQSSYEQYF
TGTGCCAGCAGCTCAGCCCCGGACAGCCAGAGCTCCTACGAGCAGTACTTC
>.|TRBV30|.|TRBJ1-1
CAWSVAQEAFF
TGTGCCTGGAGTGTGGCGCAAGAAGCTTTCTTT